This is a list of T cell receptor beta chains from one sample in a study of T cell responses to AZD1222 COVID-19 vaccine. Libraries were prepared by immunoSEQ multiplex PCR; TCRdb keeps only in-frame clonotypes and omits some of them. The sample holds some 160,000 clones; around 90% are singletons and the top ten take approximately 4.8%. Sample: peripheral blood, taken on day 0 of AZD1222 vaccination. These receptors came from an adult in good health. CDR3s include the opening cysteine and the closing phenylalanine or tryptophan. The D gene is left open where the match is weak. Size tells how often a clone was seen (once, few, many) or the class of an expanded clone, and some rows leave it out.

TRBJ2-1 - TRBV6-1 TRBD2 CASSAPGTREGYEQFF TGTGCCAGCAGTGCGCCGGGAACCCGGGAGGGCTATGAGCAGTTCTTC
TRBJ2-7 - TRBV14 - CASRPRGRPYEQYF TGTGCCAGCAGACCCAGGGGACGGCCCTACGAGCAGTACTTC
TRBJ1-5 once TRBV10-2 - CASTRQPRADSNQPQHF TGCGCCAGCACCCGACAGCCCCGGGCTGATAGCAATCAGCCCCAGCATTTT
TRBJ2-7 - TRBV5-1 TRBD2 CASSPAASGSGAYEQYF TGCGCCAGCAGCCCGGCGGCTAGCGGGTCGGGCGCCTACGAGCAGTACTTC
TRBJ2-7 - TRBV6-1 - CASSENPFPTTDLREQYF TGTGCCAGCAGTGAAAACCCCTTCCCCACTACAGACCTCCGCGAGCAGTACTTC
TRBJ2-3 - TRBV4-1 - CASSLGVDTQYF TGCGCCAGCAGTCTTGGAGTAGATACGCAGTATTTT
TRBJ1-4 - TRBV5-1 - CASSSPGAKFEKLFF TGCGCCAGCAGCTCTCCCGGGGCGAAGTTCGAAAAACTGTTTTTT
TRBJ2-2 - TRBV28 TRBD2 CASSLPSGRVAGELFF TGTGCCAGCAGTTTACCTAGCGGGAGGGTAGCCGGGGAGCTGTTTTTT
TRBJ1-3 - TRBV6-5 - CASSLEGVGGNTIYF TGTGCCAGCAGCCTTGAGGGGGTCGGAGGAAACACCATATATTTT
TRBJ1-2 - TRBV6-5 TRBD1 CASTRQGSVGYTF TGTGCCAGCACCCGACAGGGTTCGGTTGGCTACACCTTC
TRBJ2-1 - TRBV3-1/TRBV3-2 TRBD2 CASSQAGGLHNEQFF TGTGCCAGCAGCCAAGCGGGAGGTCTACACAATGAGCAGTTCTTC
TRBJ2-3 - TRBV5-1 TRBD2 CASSTGTSGAIDTQYF TGCGCCAGCAGCACCGGGACTAGCGGAGCGATAGATACGCAGTATTTT
TRBJ2-7 - TRBV19 - CASSIQGLGYEQYF TGTGCCAGTAGTATCCAGGGTCTGGGCTACGAGCAGTACTTC
TRBJ1-2 - TRBV10-3 TRBD1 CAITPGQVNYGYTF TGTGCCATCACCCCGGGACAGGTTAACTATGGCTACACCTTC
TRBJ1-1 - TRBV6-6 - CASSSSDRTNGAFF TGTGCCAGCAGTTCGAGCGATCGAACGAATGGTGCTTTCTTT
TRBJ2-7 - TRBV7-3 - CASSSQGRNEQYF TGTGCCAGCAGCTCACAGGGTCGCAACGAGCAGTACTTC
TRBJ1-2 - TRBV5-4 - CASSLGGLDGYTF TGTGCCAGCAGCTTGGGAGGGTTGGATGGCTACACCTTC
TRBJ2-1 - TRBV4-3 - CASSQEGSHNEQFF TGCGCCAGCAGCCAAGAGGGATCCCACAATGAGCAGTTCTTC
TRBJ1-2 - TRBV9 - CASSGRGAEGYTF TGTGCCAGCAGCGGGAGGGGGGCCGAAGGCTACACCTTC
TRBJ1-2 - TRBV28 - CASSLDPGMGNGYTF TGTGCCAGCAGTTTGGATCCGGGAATGGGGAATGGCTACACCTTC
TRBJ2-5 - TRBV5-1 TRBD2 CASRLASGQETQYF TGCGCCAGCAGGCTGGCTAGCGGGCAAGAGACCCAGTACTTC
TRBJ2-7 - TRBV9 TRBD1 CASSAGDRVEQYF TGTGCCAGCAGCGCGGGGGACAGGGTCGAGCAGTACTTC
TRBJ1-1 once TRBV5-1 TRBD1 CATRQGVGGNTEAFF TGCGCCACCCGACAGGGTGTGGGGGGAAACACTGAAGCTTTCTTT
TRBJ1-2 - TRBV6-5 TRBD1 CASSPGTGYGYTF TGTGCCAGCAGCCCCGGGACAGGCTATGGCTACACCTTC
TRBJ1-1 once TRBV18 - CASSLGVQNTEAFF TGTGCCAGCTCCCTCGGGGTTCAGAACACTGAAGCTTTCTTT
TRBJ2-1 - TRBV27 - CASSLARLDEQFF TGTGCCAGCAGCTTAGCGAGGTTGGATGAGCAGTTCTTC
TRBJ2-7 - TRBV7-8 TRBD2 CASSLLNRLAGAYEQYF TGTGCCAGCAGCTTACTGAACCGCCTAGCGGGTGCCTACGAGCAGTACTTC
TRBJ2-2 - TRBV23-1 TRBD2 CASSQSSWVVLAGNTGELFF TGCGCCAGCAGTCAATCTTCGTGGGTGGTACTAGCGGGAAACACCGGGGAGCTGTTTTTT
TRBJ2-7 once TRBV5-4 - CASSLSATYEQYF TGTGCCAGCAGCTTGTCGGCTACCTACGAGCAGTACTTC
TRBJ2-2 - TRBV3-1/TRBV3-2 - CASSQREPGELFF TGTGCCAGCAGCCAACGGGAGCCCGGGGAGCTGTTTTTT
TRBJ2-1 - TRBV28 TRBD2 CASSHAGVATNEQFF TGTGCCAGCAGTCACGCGGGGGTAGCGACCAATGAGCAGTTCTTC
TRBJ1-6 - TRBV2 TRBD1 CASKGTVNSPLHF TGTGCCAGCAAGGGGACAGTTAATTCACCCCTCCACTTT
TRBJ1-5 - TRBV27 TRBD1 CASSLSGQGIRPQHF TGTGCCAGCAGTTTATCGGGACAGGGAATTCGGCCCCAGCATTTT
TRBJ1-1 - TRBV6-5 - CASSYASGSTEAFF TGTGCCAGCAGTTATGCATCGGGAAGCACTGAAGCTTTCTTT
TRBJ1-2 - TRBV2 - CASSVLQGDGYTF TGTGCCAGCAGTGTACTCCAGGGTGATGGCTACACCTTC
TRBJ1-5 - TRBV7-9 - CASSLDGEGRGQPQHF TGTGCCAGCAGCTTAGATGGAGAGGGTCGCGGGCAGCCCCAGCATTTT
TRBJ2-2 - TRBV5-1 TRBD2 CASSLSGRAETGELFF TGCGCCAGCAGCTTAAGCGGGAGGGCCGAAACCGGGGAGCTGTTTTTT
TRBJ1-5 once TRBV6-6 - CASSYSKTQHF TGTGCCAGCAGTTACTCCAAGACCCAGCATTTT
TRBJ1-5 - TRBV7-8 - CASSITAQPQHF TGTGCCAGCAGCATTACGGCCCAGCCCCAGCATTTT
TRBJ1-1 - TRBV6-6 TRBD1 CASSLTGGGTEAFF TGTGCCAGCAGTTTGACAGGGGGTGGCACTGAAGCTTTCTTT
TRBJ1-2 - TRBV20-1 TRBD1 CSASPETGYGYTF TGCAGTGCTAGTCCTGAGACAGGGTATGGCTACACCTTC
TRBJ2-2 - TRBV5-1 TRBD2 CASSPPLIAGGTGELFF TGCGCCAGCAGCCCGCCCCTAATAGCGGGCGGAACCGGGGAGCTGTTTTTT
TRBJ2-1 - TRBV5-4 TRBD2 CASSPRGGSLDNEQFF TGTGCCAGCAGTCCCCGGGGCGGGAGTCTCGACAATGAGCAGTTCTTC
TRBJ1-6 - TRBV4-1 - CASSQDTIQPDNSPLHF TGCGCCAGCAGCCAAGACACCATACAGCCTGATAATTCACCCCTCCACTTT
TRBJ1-1 - TRBV5-5 - CASSLRETEAFF TGTGCCAGCAGCTTGCGGGAAACTGAAGCTTTCTTT
TRBJ1-4 - TRBV2 - CASNPQATVREKLFF TGTGCCAGCAATCCTCAGGCAACCGTTAGGGAAAAACTGTTTTTT
TRBJ2-3 - TRBV29-1 - CSVDEGFTDTQYF TGCAGCGTTGATGAGGGCTTCACAGATACGCAGTATTTT
TRBJ2-3 - TRBV15 - CATSGPYSSDTQYF TGTGCCACCAGCGGACCCTATTCAAGCGATACGCAGTATTTT
TRBJ2-5 - TRBV2 - CASTGYANAQETQYF TGTGCCAGCACCGGCTATGCGAATGCACAAGAGACCCAGTACTTC
TRBJ2-7 - TRBV9 - CASSVDLNRNQDEQYF TGTGCCAGCAGCGTAGACTTAAACAGGAATCAAGACGAGCAGTACTTC
TRBJ2-1 - TRBV3-1/TRBV3-2 - CASSQVFGGFSSYNEQFF TGTGCCAGCAGCCAAGTGTTTGGGGGGTTTAGCTCCTACAATGAGCAGTTCTTC
TRBJ2-1 - TRBV7-3 TRBD2 CASSLGVYSGRVINEQFF TGTGCCAGCAGCTTGGGGGTTTATAGCGGGAGGGTAATAAATGAGCAGTTCTTC
TRBJ1-4 - TRBV28 TRBD1 CASSRTGGPAELFF TGTGCCAGCAGCCGGACAGGGGGCCCGGCGGAACTGTTTTTT
TRBJ2-3 - TRBV19 - CASSPVNTDTQYF TGTGCCAGTAGTCCCGTAAACACAGATACGCAGTATTTT
TRBJ1-2 - TRBV6-4 - CASRPDSASYGYTF TGTGCCAGCAGGCCTGACAGTGCCTCCTATGGCTACACCTTC
TRBJ2-3 - TRBV5-1 - CASSAIDSRTDTQYF TGCGCCAGCAGCGCCATAGACAGCCGCACAGATACGCAGTATTTT
TRBJ2-3 - TRBV30 - CAWSGRGQSPYTDTQYF TGTGCCTGGAGTGGAAGAGGACAGTCTCCCTACACAGATACGCAGTATTTT